What follows describes a single T cell receptor (beta chain). Antigen unknown. CMV status came from CD4+ T cell IFNgamma after overnight CMV lysate stimulation of fresh PBMCs. This sample is part of a study of naive and memory T cell subsets. Both TRBC1 and TRBC2 were covered by a beta constant-region primer of two equimolar oligonucleotides. The ligated cDNA underwent four PCR rounds using SP2 and nested alpha and beta constant-region primers. One entry per CDR3 protein, called by TCRdb with MiXCR from the UMI-ligation and nested PCR reads. The sample carries 150,000 or so distinct CDR3 sequences, approximately 22% recorded once. The CDR3 contains 14 residues. V lost 10 bases, J lost 1 base, and 13 bases lay in between. Per germline, CDR1 MNHNS and CDR2 SASEGT. Study conclusions and caveats: From naive to CM, EM and EMRA, diversity decreased and Gini increased. Clonotypes here are unpaired alpha or beta chain sequences. In naive cells, over 95% of TCR sequences were seen only once. A few larger clonotypes appeared in naive repertoires, especially CD8, possibly memory cells re-expressing CD45RA.

This chain uses TRBV6-1 with TRBJ2-2, with D perhaps matching TRBD1 or TRBD2 (5 bases each). This clonotype was sampled from a human donor in good health. Sequenced: naive CD4+ T cells from blood. CDR3 bases: TGTGCCACCATCCGGGGCATGAACACCGGGGAGCTGTTTTTT. Its protein is CATIRGMNTGELFF.